The T cell receptor beta chain under discussion was sequenced for a study of blood T cell repertoires in COVID-19 (TCRdb year 2020). For context, the study as a whole: Samples covering the acute and convalescent phases of COVID-19 were provided by collaborators in the United States, Italy and Spain. The prospective study material was composed of cDNA or gDNA derived from T cells, B-cell-depleted T cells, or PBMCs. The dataset comprised deeply sampled blood TCRbeta repertoires from subjects exposed to, actively infected with, or recovered from COVID-19. The repertoires were made available in a free public database intended to serve as a resource for research on the immune response to SARS-CoV-2. The samples were drawn from the first 160 participants of the ongoing ImmuneRACE study and from 1,200 or so subjects provided by 6 global collaborators. A de-identified subject ID, COVID-19 status, age in years and sex were almost always included in the sample metadata. Where HLA class I and class II types were available, the types were taken from metadata supplied by the sample provider, not from assay-based typing. Broad study findings and their caveats: Clinical and demographic metadata were provided uncurated, with the amount varying by source and participant.

One collaborating source in Seattle enrolled patients during active infection and followed them longitudinally through the course of disease. The collaborating institutions used their own protocols to collect whole blood in K2EDTA tubes. Collaborator samples were shipped for TCRbeta analysis as frozen whole blood, isolated PBMCs, or DNA extracted from either sample type. From cysteine to phenylalanine, the CDR3 is 16 amino acids long. Of the read, only the CDR3 DNA is kept; its 48 bases are in frame from base 1. Based on the germline V gene, the CDR1 and CDR2 sequences are SNHLY and FYNNEI. V is reduced by 11 bases and J by 0 bases, leaving a spacing of 17 bases between them. TCRbeta CDR3 regions were amplified from genomic DNA by means of the immunoSEQ Assay, a bias-controlled multiplex PCR. From the authors' description of their analysis: The number of nucleated cells in each sample was estimated by amplification of reference gene primers within the assay. To quantify the absolute abundance of each unique TCRbeta CDR3 rearrangement, sequence reads were collapsed and filtered. For each sample, productive Simpson clonality was calculated as the square root of Simpson's diversity index across productive rearrangements. Entries here come from immuneACCESS through TCRdb and include only in-frame sequences with V and J called. Some clones fail to appear in such tables; in the studies checked, an unresolved V gene covers under half of the shortfall, and the cause of the remainder is unknown. From that table come the V and J calls and clone size; the DNA was used to work out D and trimming. The table for this sample lists about 180,000 clones; around 85% of them were counted only once. The ten top clones hold 18% of the sample.

This clone was counted only a few times. This clone's antigen is unknown. The input lacks base qualities; no much larger clone sits a single base away. Specimen: peripheral blood. This chain joins TRBV2 to TRBJ1-6, and possibly TRBD1, on 6 matching bases. This TCR was recovered from a person between 65 and 79 years old with COVID-19, enrolled during active disease. Here the CDR3 is given as CAGCRDTSSYNSPLHF. Read as DNA, the sequence is TGTGCCGGATGCCGGGACACCAGCTCCTATAATTCACCCCTCCACTTT.